One sample yielded the 7 T cell receptor beta chains listed below, sequenced in a study of blood T cell repertoires in COVID-19. The protocol was immunoSEQ multiplex PCR, while the TCRdb copy is restricted to in-frame clones and leaves out a portion. The data show 100,000 to 150,000 clones, with around four fifths seen just once and approximately 6% held by the top ten. Sequencing was done on a sample of peripheral blood. The source of these receptors is a man older than 75 with COVID-19, enrolled during active disease.

This chain uses TRBV13 with TRBJ2-5, with 7 bases lining up with TRBD1. The CDR3 is 13 amino acids. Losses at the gene ends were 4 bases for V and 7 bases for J; bases not matched to a gene: 6. The germline V gene has CDR1 PRHDT and CDR2 FYEKMQ (reference sequence). The chain's CDR3 is CASSWGTGATQYF. Here the CDR3 DNA reads TGTGCCAGCAGCTGGGGCACAGGGGCGACCCAGTACTTC. The full variable domain, its missing parts supplied by reference TRBV13 and TRBJ2-5, is AAGVIQSPRHLIKEKRETATLKCYPIPRHDTVYWYQQGPGQDPQFLISFYEKMQSDKGSIPDRFSAQQFSDYHSELNMSSLELGDSALYFCASSWGTGATQYFGPGTRLLVL.

Here the CDR3 reads CASSSDRGNYGYTF. As DNA, the CDR3 is TGTGCCAGCAGCTCCGACAGGGGGAACTATGGCTACACCTTC. This chain joins TRBV9 and TRBJ1-2; 9 bases map to TRBD1. Losses at the gene ends were 4 bases for V and 2 bases for J; bases not matched to a gene: 3. Germline loops: CDR1 SGDLS, CDR2 YYNGEE. This CDR3 comprises 14 residues.

The chain carries TRBV9 and TRBJ1-4; D may be TRBD1 (6 bases). The CDR3 extends over 13 amino acids. Germline lookup yields CDR1 SGDLS and CDR2 YYNGEE. V shed 6 bases and J shed 11 bases, with 17 bases lying between them. Here the CDR3 reads CASTSGGSDKLFF. DNA for the CDR3: TGTGCCAGCACCTCGGGGGGCTCTGACAAACTGTTTTTT.

This clone was recorded a few times. The rearrangement joins TRBV28 to TRBJ1-5; 7 bases match TRBD1. The CDR3 covers 14 residues. The ends lost 6 bases at V and 7 bases at J; junction bases unmatched: 9. CDR1 is MDHEN, CDR2 SYDVKM, per germline. The CDR3 DNA reads as TGTGCCAGCAGCCCAGACAGGGCAGGACAGCCCCAGCATTTT. This gives the protein CASSPDRAGQPQHF.

The chain couples TRBV19 to TRBJ2-7; D is perhaps TRBD1 (6 bases). Trimming cost V 6 bases and J 0 bases, with 15 bases left between them. Germline CDR1 LNHDA, CDR2 SQIVND (reference sequence). This CDR3 contains 15 residues. CDR3 residues: CASSPATGHSYEQYF. The CDR3, as DNA: TGTGCCAGTAGCCCCGCAACAGGGCACTCCTACGAGCAGTACTTC. The full variable domain, rest sourced from reference TRBV19 and TRBJ2-7, is DGGITQSPKYLFRKEGQNVTLSCEQNLNHDAMYWYRQDPGQGLRLIYYSQIVNDFQKGDIAEGYSVSREKKESFPLTVTSAQKNPTAFYLCASSPATGHSYEQYFGPGTRLTVT.

The DNA of the CDR3 is TGTGCCACCAGTGACCCGACAGGGGGCAATCAGCCCCAGCATTTT. This codes for CATSDPTGGNQPQHF. The chain carries TRBV24-1 and TRBJ1-5; 8 nucleotides agree with TRBD1. The CDR3 totals 15 residues. From germline, CDR1 is KGHDR and CDR2 SFDVKD. The V gene end was trimmed by 4 bases and the J gene end by 2 bases; junction bases not matched to a gene: 3.

The chain recombines TRBV5-1 with TRBJ2-7, with TRBD1 matching 7 bases. After removal of 4 bases from V and 0 bases from J, the junction contained 4 bases not matched to a gene. The germline V gene has CDR1 SGHRS and CDR2 YFSETQ. The length of the CDR3 is 14 residues. Here the CDR3 DNA reads TGCGCCAGCAGCCAGGGGGTTAGCTCCTACGAGCAGTACTTC. This sequence encodes CASSQGVSSYEQYF.